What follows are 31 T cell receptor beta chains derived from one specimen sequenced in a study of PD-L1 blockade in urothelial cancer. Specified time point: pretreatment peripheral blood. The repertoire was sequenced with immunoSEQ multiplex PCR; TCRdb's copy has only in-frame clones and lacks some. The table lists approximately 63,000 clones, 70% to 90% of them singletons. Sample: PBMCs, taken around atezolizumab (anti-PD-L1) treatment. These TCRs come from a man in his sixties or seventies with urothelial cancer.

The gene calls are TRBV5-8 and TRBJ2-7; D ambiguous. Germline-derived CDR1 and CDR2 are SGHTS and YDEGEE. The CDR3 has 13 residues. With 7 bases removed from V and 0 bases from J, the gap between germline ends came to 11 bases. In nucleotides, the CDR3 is TGTGCCAGCCGTCGCCCAGTCTCCTACGAGCAGTACTTC. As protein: CASRRPVSYEQYF.

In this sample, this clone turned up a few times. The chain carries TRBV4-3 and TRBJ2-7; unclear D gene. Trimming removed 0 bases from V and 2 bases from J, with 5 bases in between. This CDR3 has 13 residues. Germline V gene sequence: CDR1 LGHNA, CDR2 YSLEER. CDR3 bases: TGCGCCAGCAGCCAAGATACTACCTACGAGCAGTACTTC. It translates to CASSQDTTYEQYF.

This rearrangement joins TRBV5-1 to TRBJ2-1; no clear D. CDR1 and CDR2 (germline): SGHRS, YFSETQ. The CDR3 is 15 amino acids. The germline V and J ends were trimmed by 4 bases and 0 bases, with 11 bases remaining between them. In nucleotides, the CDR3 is TGCGCCAGCAGCGGCGGAATCAGCTCCTACAATGAGCAGTTCTTC. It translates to CASSGGISSYNEQFF. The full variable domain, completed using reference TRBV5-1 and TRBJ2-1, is KAGVTQTPRYLIKTRGQQVTLSCSPISGHRSVSWYQQTPGQGLQFLFEYFSETQRNKGNFPGRFSGRQFSNSRSEMNVSTLELGDSALYLCASSGGISSYNEQFFGPGTRLTVL.

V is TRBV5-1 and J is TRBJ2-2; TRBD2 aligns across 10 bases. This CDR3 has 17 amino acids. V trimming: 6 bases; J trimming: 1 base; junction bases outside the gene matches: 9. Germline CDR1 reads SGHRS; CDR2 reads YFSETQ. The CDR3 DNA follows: TGCGCCAGCACCCCGACCTGGACTAGCGGGAACACCGGGGAGCTGTTTTTT. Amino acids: CASTPTWTSGNTGELFF.

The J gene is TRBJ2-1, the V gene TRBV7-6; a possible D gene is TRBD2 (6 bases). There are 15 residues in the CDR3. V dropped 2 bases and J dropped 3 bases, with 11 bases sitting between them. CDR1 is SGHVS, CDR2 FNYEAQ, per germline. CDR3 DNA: TGTGCCAGCAGCTTAAGTACTAGCAGCTACAATGAGCAGTTCTTC. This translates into CASSLSTSSYNEQFF.

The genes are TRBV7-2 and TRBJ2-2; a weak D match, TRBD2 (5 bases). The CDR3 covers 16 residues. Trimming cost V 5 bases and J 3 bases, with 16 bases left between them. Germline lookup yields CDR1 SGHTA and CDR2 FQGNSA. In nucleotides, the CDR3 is TGTGCCAGCAGCCCCCCGGTGTCCGGGGACACCGGGGAGCTGTTTTTT. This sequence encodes CASSPPVSGDTGELFF.

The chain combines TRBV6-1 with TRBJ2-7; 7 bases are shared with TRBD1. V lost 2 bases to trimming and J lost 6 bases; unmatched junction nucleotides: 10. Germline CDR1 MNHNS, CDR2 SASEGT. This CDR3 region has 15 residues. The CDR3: CASSESTGQVGEQYF. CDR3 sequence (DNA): TGTGCCAGCAGTGAATCGACAGGGCAGGTAGGCGAGCAGTACTTC.

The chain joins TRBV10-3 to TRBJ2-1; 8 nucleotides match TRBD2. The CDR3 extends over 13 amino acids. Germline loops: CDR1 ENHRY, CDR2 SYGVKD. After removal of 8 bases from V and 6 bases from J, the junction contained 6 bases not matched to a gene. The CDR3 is CAISPGLGNEQFF. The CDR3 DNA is TGTGCCATCTCACCGGGACTAGGCAATGAGCAGTTCTTC.

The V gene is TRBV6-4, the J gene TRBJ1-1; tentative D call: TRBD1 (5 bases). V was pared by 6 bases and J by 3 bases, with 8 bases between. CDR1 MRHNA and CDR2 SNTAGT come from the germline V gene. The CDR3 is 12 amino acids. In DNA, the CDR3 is TGTGCCAGCAGATGGGGGGACACTGAAGCTTTCTTT. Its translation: CASRWGDTEAFF.

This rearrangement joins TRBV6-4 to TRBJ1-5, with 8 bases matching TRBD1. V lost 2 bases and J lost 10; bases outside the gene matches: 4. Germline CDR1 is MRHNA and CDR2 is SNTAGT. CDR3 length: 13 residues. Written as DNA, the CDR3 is TGTGCCAGCAGTGACGGACAGGGTGGTCCCCAGCATTTT. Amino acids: CASSDGQGGPQHF.

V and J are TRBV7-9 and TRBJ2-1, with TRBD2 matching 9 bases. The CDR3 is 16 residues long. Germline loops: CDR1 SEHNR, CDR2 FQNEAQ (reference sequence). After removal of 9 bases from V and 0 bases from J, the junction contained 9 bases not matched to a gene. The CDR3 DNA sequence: TGTGCCAGTTCCGGGGGGCGGGAGGGCTCCTACAATGAGCAGTTCTTC. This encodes CASSGGREGSYNEQFF.

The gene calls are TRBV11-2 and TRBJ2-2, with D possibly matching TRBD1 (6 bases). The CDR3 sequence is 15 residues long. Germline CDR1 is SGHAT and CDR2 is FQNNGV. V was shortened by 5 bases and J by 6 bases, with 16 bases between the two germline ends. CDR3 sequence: CASSRTVDVSGELFF. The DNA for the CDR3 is TGTGCCAGCAGCAGGACAGTCGATGTATCCGGGGAGCTGTTTTTT.

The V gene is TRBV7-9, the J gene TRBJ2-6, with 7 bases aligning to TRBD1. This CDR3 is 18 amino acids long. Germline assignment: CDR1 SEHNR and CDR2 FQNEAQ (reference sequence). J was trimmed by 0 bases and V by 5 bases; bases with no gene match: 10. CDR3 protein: CASSPSTGISSGANVLTF. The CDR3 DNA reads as TGTGCCAGCAGCCCGTCGACAGGGATTAGCTCTGGGGCCAACGTCCTGACTTTC.

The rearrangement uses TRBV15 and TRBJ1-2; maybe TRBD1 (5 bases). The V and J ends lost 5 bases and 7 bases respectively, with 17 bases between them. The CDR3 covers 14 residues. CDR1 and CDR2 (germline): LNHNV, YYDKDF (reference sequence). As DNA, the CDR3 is TGTGCCACCAGCCCCTTACGGGGGGTGAGTGGCTACACCTTC. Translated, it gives CATSPLRGVSGYTF.

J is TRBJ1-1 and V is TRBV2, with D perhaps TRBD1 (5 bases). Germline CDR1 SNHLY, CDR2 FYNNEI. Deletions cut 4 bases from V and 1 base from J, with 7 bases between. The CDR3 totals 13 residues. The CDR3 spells CASSGQRNTEAFF. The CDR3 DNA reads TGTGCCAGCAGTGGACAGAGGAACACTGAAGCTTTCTTT.

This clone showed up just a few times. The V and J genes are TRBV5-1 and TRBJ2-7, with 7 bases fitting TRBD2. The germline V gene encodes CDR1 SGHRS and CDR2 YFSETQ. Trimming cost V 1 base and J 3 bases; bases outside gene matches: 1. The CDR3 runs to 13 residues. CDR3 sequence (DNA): TGCGCCAGCAGCTTGAGGACTAGCTACGAGCAGTACTTC. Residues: CASSLRTSYEQYF. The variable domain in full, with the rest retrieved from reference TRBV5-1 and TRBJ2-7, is KAGVTQTPRYLIKTRGQQVTLSCSPISGHRSVSWYQQTPGQGLQFLFEYFSETQRNKGNFPGRFSGRQFSNSRSEMNVSTLELGDSALYLCASSLRTSYEQYFGPGTRLTVT.

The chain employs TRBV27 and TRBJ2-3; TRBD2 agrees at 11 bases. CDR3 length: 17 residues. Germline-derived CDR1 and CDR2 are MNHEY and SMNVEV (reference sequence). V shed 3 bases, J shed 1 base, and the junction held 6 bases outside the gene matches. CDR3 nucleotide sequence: TGTGCCAGCAGTTTTACTCGACTAGCGGGACGCACAGATACGCAGTATTTT. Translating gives CASSFTRLAGRTDTQYF.

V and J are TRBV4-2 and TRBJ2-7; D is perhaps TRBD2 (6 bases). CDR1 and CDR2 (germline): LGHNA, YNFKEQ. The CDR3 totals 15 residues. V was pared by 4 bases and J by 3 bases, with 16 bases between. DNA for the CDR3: TGTGCCAGCAGCCGGGGCCGACTAGTCGTCTACGAGCAGTACTTC. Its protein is CASSRGRLVVYEQYF.

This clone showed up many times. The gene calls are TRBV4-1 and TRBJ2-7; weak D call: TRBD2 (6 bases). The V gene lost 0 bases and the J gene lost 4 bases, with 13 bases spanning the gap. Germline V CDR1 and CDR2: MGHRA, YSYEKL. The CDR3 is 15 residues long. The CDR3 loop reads CASSQERIGGYEQYF. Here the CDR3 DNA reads TGCGCCAGCAGCCAAGAGAGGATAGGAGGGTACGAGCAGTACTTC.

CDR3 amino acids: CASSQSGRNSPLHF. The CDR3 nucleotides read TGTGCCAGCAGCCAATCCGGCAGGAATTCACCCCTCCACTTT. The chain couples TRBV25-1 to TRBJ1-6; D gene ambiguous. The germline V and J ends were trimmed by 6 bases and 7 bases, with 13 bases remaining between them. This CDR3 has 14 amino acids. In germline, CDR1 is MGHDK, CDR2 SYGVNS.

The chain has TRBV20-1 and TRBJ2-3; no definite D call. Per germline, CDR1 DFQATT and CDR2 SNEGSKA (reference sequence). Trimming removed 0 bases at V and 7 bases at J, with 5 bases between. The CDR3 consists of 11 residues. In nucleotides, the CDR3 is TGCAGTGCTAGAGACTATTATACGCAGTATTTT. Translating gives CSARDYYTQYF.

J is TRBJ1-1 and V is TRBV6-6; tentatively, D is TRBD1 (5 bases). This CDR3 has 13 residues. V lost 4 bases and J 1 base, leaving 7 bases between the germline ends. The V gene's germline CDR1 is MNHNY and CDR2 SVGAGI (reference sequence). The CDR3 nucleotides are TGTGCCAGCAGTTTACAGGAGAACACTGAAGCTTTCTTT. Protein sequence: CASSLQENTEAFF.

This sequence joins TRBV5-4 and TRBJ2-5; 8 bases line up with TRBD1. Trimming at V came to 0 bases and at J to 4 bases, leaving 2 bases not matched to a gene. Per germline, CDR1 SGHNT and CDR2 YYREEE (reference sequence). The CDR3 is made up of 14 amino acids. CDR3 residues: CASSLGQGLETQYF. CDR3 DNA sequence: TGTGCCAGCAGCTTGGGACAGGGGTTAGAGACCCAGTACTTC.

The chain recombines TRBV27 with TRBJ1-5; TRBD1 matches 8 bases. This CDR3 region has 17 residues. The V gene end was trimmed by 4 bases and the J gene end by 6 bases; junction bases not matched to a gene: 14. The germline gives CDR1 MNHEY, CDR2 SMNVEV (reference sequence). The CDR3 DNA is TGTGCCAGCAGTTATAAGAACCCTGACAGGGGCGGTCAGCCCCAGCATTTT. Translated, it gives CASSYKNPDRGGQPQHF.

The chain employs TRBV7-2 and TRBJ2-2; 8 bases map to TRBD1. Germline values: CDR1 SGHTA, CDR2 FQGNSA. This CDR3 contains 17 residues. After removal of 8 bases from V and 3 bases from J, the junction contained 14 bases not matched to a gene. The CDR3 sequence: CASGILGQVLYTGELFF. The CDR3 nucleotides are TGTGCCAGCGGGATACTGGGACAGGTCCTCTACACCGGGGAGCTGTTTTTT.

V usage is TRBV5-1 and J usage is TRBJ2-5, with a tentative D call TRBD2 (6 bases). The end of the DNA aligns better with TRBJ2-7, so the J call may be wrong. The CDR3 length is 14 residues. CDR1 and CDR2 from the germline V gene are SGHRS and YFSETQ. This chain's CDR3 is CASSSGGDLLEQYF. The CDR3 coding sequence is TGCGCCAGCAGCTCTGGCGGGGACCTGCTCGAGCAGTACTTC.

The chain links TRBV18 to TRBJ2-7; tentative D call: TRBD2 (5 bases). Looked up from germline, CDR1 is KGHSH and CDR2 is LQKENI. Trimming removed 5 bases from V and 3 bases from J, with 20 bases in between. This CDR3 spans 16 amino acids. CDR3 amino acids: CASSEDLDGGNYEQYF. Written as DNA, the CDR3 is TGTGCCAGCTCAGAGGATTTGGACGGAGGAAACTACGAGCAGTACTTC.

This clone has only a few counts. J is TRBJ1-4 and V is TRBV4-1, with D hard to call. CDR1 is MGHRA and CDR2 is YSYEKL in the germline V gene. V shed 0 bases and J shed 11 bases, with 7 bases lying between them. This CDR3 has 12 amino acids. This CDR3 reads CASSQDRQKLFF. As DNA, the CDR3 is TGCGCCAGCAGCCAAGATCGTCAGAAACTGTTTTTT.

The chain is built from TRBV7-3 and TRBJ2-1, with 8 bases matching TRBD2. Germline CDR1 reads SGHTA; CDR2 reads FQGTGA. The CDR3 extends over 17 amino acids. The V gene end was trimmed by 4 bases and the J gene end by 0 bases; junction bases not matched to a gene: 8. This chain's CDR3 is CASSSLTSESSYNEQFF. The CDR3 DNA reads TGTGCCAGCAGCTCCTTGACTAGCGAGAGCTCCTACAATGAGCAGTTCTTC.

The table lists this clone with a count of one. The DNA of the CDR3 is TGTGCCAGTAGCGGCGGATTGGATGGTGAGCAGTTCTTC. Its protein product is CASSGGLDGEQFF. The rearrangement links TRBV19 to TRBJ2-1; D ambiguous. The CDR3 has 13 amino acids. The ends were cut back, 6 bases at V and 9 bases at J, with 15 bases in the middle. The V gene's germline CDR1 is LNHDA and CDR2 SQIVND (reference sequence).

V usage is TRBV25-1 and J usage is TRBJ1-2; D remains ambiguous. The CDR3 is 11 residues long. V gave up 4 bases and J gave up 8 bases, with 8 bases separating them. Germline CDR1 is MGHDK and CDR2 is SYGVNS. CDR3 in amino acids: CASSVNSGYTF. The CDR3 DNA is TGTGCCAGCAGTGTCAACTCCGGCTACACCTTC.